These T cell receptor beta chains were read from a single sample in a study of monozygotic twins with inflammatory bowel disease. TCRdb reanalyzed the 5' RACE reads and collapses them to one entry per CDR3 protein, without DNA. Here the sample table reports roughly 100,000 distinct CDR3 sequences. Source material: blood. The receptor source for this set is a human donor with ulcerative colitis or Crohn's disease, or a healthy co-twin of an affected twin (not recorded which). CDR3s include the opening cysteine and the closing phenylalanine or tryptophan.

CDR3aa	v_gene	j_gene
CASGETRNTEAFF	TRBV6-6	TRBJ1-1
CASSSWTGETNEQFF	TRBV12-3/TRBV12-4	TRBJ2-1
CASSPGGRNTQYF	TRBV7-9	TRBJ2-3
CASSYPSGRQLYEQYF	TRBV6-2/TRBV6-3	TRBJ2-7
CASSQGTSYSPLHF	TRBV4-3	TRBJ1-6
CASSFQDTEAFF	TRBV5-1	TRBJ1-1
CASSPASGVLNEQYF	TRBV5-4	TRBJ2-7
CASRSRGEHYEQYF	TRBV5-6	TRBJ2-7
CASSLQGPSNYGYTF	TRBV12-3/TRBV12-4	TRBJ1-2
CSTRGGPGDEQFF	TRBV29-1	TRBJ2-1
CASSEVDRRHQPQHF	TRBV6-1	TRBJ1-5
CASSYRTGTDEQYF	TRBV5-1	TRBJ2-7
CASSTAAGSSYNSPLHF	TRBV6-1	TRBJ1-6
CASSVLPGGNQPQHF	TRBV5-4	TRBJ1-5
CASSFTGPYNEQFF	TRBV5-1	TRBJ2-1
CASSLAGGTPANEQFF	TRBV5-7	TRBJ2-1
CSARGGTLDEQYF	TRBV20-1	TRBJ2-7
CATIPIGGTSYEQYF	TRBV7-2	TRBJ2-7
CASSSSQGFYEQYF	TRBV11-2	TRBJ2-7
CASSPQLWAPAGANVLTF	TRBV18	TRBJ2-6
CASSQDQEIRGQGVRGTQYF	TRBV4-3	TRBJ2-5
CSTRDRDYEQYF	TRBV29-1	TRBJ2-7
CSLDLKARRNTF	TRBV20-1	TRBJ1-2
CASSRTGLASYNEQFF	TRBV12-3/TRBV12-4	TRBJ2-1
CASSKGLPNTGELFF	TRBV5-1	TRBJ2-2
CSAEEDRGRRGYTF	TRBV20-1	TRBJ1-2
CASSLELAGENAQYF	TRBV5-1	TRBJ2-5
CASSLGSIRNQPQHF	TRBV5-6	TRBJ1-5
CASQTGPRGTTDTQYF	TRBV19	TRBJ2-3
CASSPFLQKQETQYF	TRBV18	TRBJ2-5
CATSRGGETSEQFF	TRBV15	TRBJ2-1
CASSPDNSPLHF	TRBV7-2	TRBJ1-6
CAWSFTGQYEQYF	TRBV30	TRBJ2-7
CASSPLKANEQFF	TRBV12-3/TRBV12-4	TRBJ2-1
CSARVQIGTSTDTQYF	TRBV20-1	TRBJ2-3
CSVDHGRGMTQYF	TRBV29-1	TRBJ2-5
CASSLVSSSYEQYF	TRBV11-2	TRBJ2-7
CASSPDRGYYNEQFF	TRBV4-3	TRBJ2-1
CASSLRSGGQGVYGYTF	TRBV7-3	TRBJ1-2
CASSSGLAGGYEQYF	TRBV7-2	TRBJ2-7
CASRTRDRGTEAFF	TRBV6-1	TRBJ1-1
CASSMIGETQYF	TRBV19	TRBJ2-5
CASSIRDQVPYEQYF	TRBV19	TRBJ2-7
CASSFIAGVTDTQYF	TRBV5-1	TRBJ2-3
CASSKSETSGLREQFF	TRBV5-4	TRBJ2-1
CATSDSSQGYSNQPQHF	TRBV24-1	TRBJ1-5
CASSLTPVSYEQYF	TRBV7-2	TRBJ2-7
CASSLPMGQSTEAFF	TRBV5-4	TRBJ1-1
CASSKKVGLAGDNEQFF	TRBV7-8	TRBJ2-1
CASSSIGQQPQHF	TRBV28	TRBJ1-5
CSATTRDSVFNEQFF	TRBV20-1	TRBJ2-1